The entry below describes one T cell receptor beta chain. The target antigen is unknown. Trimming cost V 7 bases and J 5 bases; bases outside gene matches: 5. Germline CDR1 and CDR2: SGHNT and YYREEE (reference sequence). The length of the CDR3 is 13 residues. cDNA synthesis used the whole RNA isolate, giving expressed TCRB sequences. Some 4 million reads on average were seen across naive, central memory and regulatory T cell samples. The data were produced by immunoSEQ multiplex PCR, yet TCRdb's version contains in-frame clones alone and is incomplete. Of around 280,000 clones listed, around 16% are singletons. CD45RO/CCR7/CD25/CD127/CD95/CD27 separated CD4+ naive, central memory, regulatory and stem cell-like memory cells by sorting. Over 95% purity was reached by all sorted populations. The data originate from a study of beta chain features in type 1 diabetes. Findings and caveats of the study: A greater similarity of naive, central memory and Treg TCRB repertoires was seen among patients than among healthy donors. People with Type 1 diabetes carried modestly yet significantly shorter TCRB CDR3s in all four CD4+ subsets.

This chain links TRBV5-4 with TRBJ2-7, with TRBD1 matching over 11 bases. Sequences were obtained from naive CD4+ T cells from blood. The TCR comes from a man between 18 and 29 years old with type 1 diabetes. The CDR3 nucleotides read TGTGCCAGCGGCCGGACAGGGGGCGACGAGCAGTACTTC. This sequence encodes CASGRTGGDEQYF.